This T cell receptor (beta chain) came from a study of blood T cell repertoires in COVID-19. Study-wide context: Samples came from the United States, Italy and Spain, spanning acute and convalescent COVID-19. PBMCs, B-cell-depleted T cells, or T cells were the source of the cDNA or gDNA that made up the material.

In the original workflow: Estimates of nucleated cell counts were drawn from the amplification of reference gene primers. The repertoire was sequenced with immunoSEQ multiplex PCR; TCRdb's copy has only in-frame clones and lacks some. The DNA gave D and trimming, while V, J and clone size come from that table. This sample has fewer than 250,000 clones, with less than 90% found just once. The V and J ends lost 6 bases and 6 bases respectively, with 20 bases between them. Germline CDR1 LNHDA, CDR2 SQIVND (reference sequence). This CDR3 spans 15 amino acids. The specimen was peripheral blood. J is TRBJ1-1 and V is TRBV19; maybe TRBD1 (6 bases). The TCR comes from a woman aged 70-85 years with active or convalescent COVID-19. This CDR3 reads CASREDSHLAAEAFF. In nucleotides, the CDR3 is TGTGCCAGTAGGGAGGACAGCCACCTGGCCGCTGAAGCTTTCTTT.